A single sample gave rise to the 31 T cell receptor beta chains below, sequenced in a study of T cell repertoires in cytomegalovirus infection. TCRdb re-derived calls from the reads in MiXCR, one entry per CDR3 protein. Of roughly 920,000 distinct CDR3 sequences listed, 30% to 40% are singletons. Their antigens remain unidentified. The sequenced sample was cultured CD8+ T cells from PBMCs, obtained from culture after CMV antigen stimulation. The source is a human donor in good health (CMV status not recorded). Some clones in this sample may be carry-over from other donors' samples.

The chain combines TRBV6-5 with TRBJ2-5; D tentatively fits TRBD1 or TRBD2 (5 bases each). Germline V CDR1 and CDR2: MNHEY, SVGAGI. This CDR3 has 11 residues. V shed 7 bases and J shed 5 bases, with 8 bases lying between them. The CDR3 coding sequence is TGTGCCAGCATTCGGGGCGAGACCCAGTACTTC. This codes for CASIRGETQYF.

For this clonotype: At one end the junction does not follow the germline gene, possibly because of a read error. This rearrangement joins TRBV27 to TRBJ1-5; 7 bases align to TRBD1. Per the germline V gene, CDR1 is MNHEY and CDR2 is SMNVEV (reference sequence). The CDR3 has 15 residues. CDR3 loop: CVSSLTRDRDQPQHF. The CDR3 region has the DNA TGTGTCAGCAGTTTGACTCGCGACAGGGATCAGCCCCAGCATTTT.

The genes are TRBV20-1 and TRBJ2-1; D ambiguous. Germline V gene data show CDR1 as DFQATT and CDR2 as SNEGSKA (reference sequence). The ends were cut back, 6 bases at V and 5 bases at J, with 23 bases in the middle. This CDR3 comprises 16 residues. The DNA of the CDR3 is TGCAGTGCCGGACCGCACGCACCCGCCGACGACAATGAGCAGTTCTTC. Its translation is CSAGPHAPADDNEQFF.

There are many counts of this clonotype. This chain links TRBV6-2 or TRBV6-3 with TRBJ2-7; maybe TRBD2 (6 bases). This CDR3 has 12 residues. Germline V lookup: CDR1 MNHEY, CDR2 SVGEGT. V was clipped by 5 bases and J by 3 bases, with 8 bases between them. The CDR3 spells CASSVGGYEQYV. The CDR3 coding sequence is TGTGCCAGCAGTGTCGGGGGCTACGAGCAGTACGTC.

There are many counts of this clonotype. The chain couples TRBV7-8 to TRBJ2-1, with TRBD1 matching over 9 bases. Germline lookup yields CDR1 SGHVS and CDR2 FQNEAQ. This CDR3 is 16 amino acids long. V lost 1 base, J lost 2 bases, and 3 bases stayed unmatched. The CDR3 DNA reads as TGTGCCAGCAGCTTAGTGGACAGGGGCGCCTACAATGAGCAGTTCTTC. Protein: CASSLVDRGAYNEQFF.

As for this clonotype: At one end the junction does not follow the germline gene, possibly because of a read error. The CDR3 DNA reads TGTACCAGCAGCCTTGGGACAGGGACCTGGGAGCCCCAGCATTTT. Protein sequence: CTSSLGTGTWEPQHF. The chain uses TRBV6-1 and TRBJ1-5; 9 bases match TRBD1. CDR3 length: 15 residues. Germline V lookup: CDR1 MNHNS, CDR2 SASEGT.

The count of this clonotype is one. Compared with germline, one end of the junction differs, possibly owing to a read error. This chain connects TRBV19 to TRBJ1-4; D unclear. The CDR3 runs 16 residues. The germline V gene has CDR1 LNHDA and CDR2 SQIVND (reference sequence). The CDR3 here is CAGSSDKGGYYEKLFF. Written as DNA, the CDR3 is TGTGCCGGTAGTTCCGACAAGGGCGGGTATTATGAAAAACTGTTTTTT.

This clonotype came up a few times. The genes are TRBV12-3 or TRBV12-4 and TRBJ1-2; D possibly corresponds to TRBD1 (5 bases). The CDR3 contains 14 residues. V lost 4 bases and J 0 bases, leaving 9 bases between the germline ends. CDR3 amino acids: CASSWGIANYGYTF. In DNA, the CDR3 is TGTGCCAGCAGTTGGGGGATCGCTAACTATGGCTACACCTTC.

The rearrangement joins TRBV7-2 to TRBJ2-7, with 9 positions matching TRBD2. The CDR3 consists of 17 residues. CDR1 SGHTA and CDR2 FQGNSA come from the germline V gene. The CDR3: CANSLAGEPPEDYEQYV. Here the CDR3 DNA reads TGTGCCAACAGCTTAGCGGGGGAGCCCCCAGAAGACTACGAGCAGTACGTC.

The CDR3 loop is CASSRQEARNYGYTF. Here the CDR3 DNA reads TGTGCCAGCAGCCGCCAGGAGGCCCGTAACTATGGCTACACCTTC. V usage is TRBV28 and J usage is TRBJ1-2; D is uncertain. The CDR3 runs 15 residues. The V gene lost 6 bases and the J gene lost 1 base, with 15 bases spanning the gap. CDR1 and CDR2 from the germline V gene are MDHEN and SYDVKM.

The chain uses TRBV6-6 and TRBJ2-2; the match to TRBD2 covers 7 bases. Germline CDR1 and CDR2: MNHNY and SVGAGI (reference sequence). V lost 6 bases, J lost 6 bases, and 7 bases stayed unmatched. The CDR3 runs 14 residues. The CDR3 DNA reads TGTGCCAGCAGGGATCCGGGACTACCCGGGGAGCTGTTTTTT. The encoded protein is CASRDPGLPGELFF.

This clonotype was counted only a few times. The J gene is TRBJ2-1, the V gene TRBV12-3 or TRBV12-4, with a tentative D call TRBD1 (7 bases). This CDR3 region has 15 residues. The V gene lost 6 bases and the J gene lost 0 bases, with 12 bases spanning the gap. CDR3 amino acids: CASRRRGHSYNEQFF. CDR3 nucleotide sequence: TGTGCCAGCAGGAGGAGGGGGCACTCCTACAATGAGCAGTTCTTC.

J is TRBJ2-4 and V is TRBV4-1; 8 bases are a match to TRBD1. Germline V gives CDR1 MGHRA, CDR2 YSYEKL. V gave up 4 bases and J gave up 0 bases; unmatched junction bases: 5. The CDR3 has 16 residues. The CDR3 protein is CASSPGQVGAKNIQYF. In DNA form, the CDR3 reads TGCGCCAGCAGCCCGGGACAGGTCGGAGCCAAAAACATTCAGTACTTC.

This clonotype was seen a few times. The chain couples TRBV12-3 or TRBV12-4 to TRBJ2-2; D is perhaps TRBD2 (6 bases). V dropped 6 bases and J dropped 6 bases, with 17 bases sitting between them. The CDR3 is made up of 15 amino acids. CDR3 DNA sequence: TGTGCCAGCAGCGCTCCGGAGGGTAGGGCCGGGGAGCTGTTTTTT. Protein: CASSAPEGRAGELFF.

In this sample, this clonotype turned up many times. The chain employs TRBV11-2 and TRBJ1-1; D gene uncertain. Germline V gives CDR1 SGHAT, CDR2 FQNNGV. The germline V and J ends were trimmed by 0 bases and 6 bases, with 5 bases remaining between them. The CDR3 is 12 amino acids. This CDR3 reads CASSLELSEAFF. As DNA, the CDR3 is TGTGCCAGCAGCTTAGAGCTTTCTGAAGCTTTCTTT. Combining the CDR3 with reference TRBV11-2 and TRBJ1-1 gives the whole variable domain EAGVAQSPRYKIIEKRQSVAFWCNPISGHATLYWYQQILGQGPKLLIQFQNNGVVDDSQLPKDRFSAERLKGVDSTLKIQPAKLEDSAVYLCASSLELSEAFFGQGTRLTVV.

The genes are TRBV7-8 and TRBJ2-2; 10 positions agree with TRBD1. J lost 4 bases, V lost 4 bases, and 15 bases had no gene match. CDR3 length equals 19 residues. Germline V gene data show CDR1 as SGHVS and CDR2 as FQNEAQ. The CDR3 DNA follows: TGTGCCAGCAGCTCCGGGACAGGGGACATTGGTTGGGCCACCGGGGAGCTGTTTTTT. Amino acid sequence: CASSSGTGDIGWATGELFF.

This clonotype was counted only a few times. V is TRBV4-1 and J is TRBJ2-3; 10 bases are a match to TRBD1. The germline gives CDR1 MGHRA, CDR2 YSYEKL. The CDR3 is made up of 16 amino acids. The V gene end was trimmed by 4 bases and the J gene end by 5 bases; junction bases not matched to a gene: 9. CDR3 sequence (DNA): TGCGCCAGCAGCCCGACCCAGCGGGACAGGGGAGATACGCAGTATTTT. It specifies CASSPTQRDRGDTQYF.

The rearrangement uses TRBV27 and TRBJ1-1; D unclear. Germline V gene data show CDR1 as MNHEY and CDR2 as SMNVEV (reference sequence). The CDR3 extends over 15 amino acids. V lost 0 bases and J 0 bases, leaving 8 bases between the germline ends. The CDR3 coding sequence is TGTGCCAGCAGTTTATCAAGCAGGTTGAACACTGAAGCTTTCTTT. Its protein is CASSLSSRLNTEAFF.

The genes are TRBV6-5 and TRBJ1-2, with D tentatively TRBD1 (5 bases). The CDR3 is 17 amino acids. Germline loops: CDR1 MNHEY, CDR2 SVGAGI. V was shortened by 3 bases and J by 8 bases, with 25 bases between the two germline ends. DNA for the CDR3: TGTGCCAGCAGTTATCAAGGTCCCGGGGGGACGGATGGCGGCTACACCTTC. It specifies CASSYQGPGGTDGGYTF.

The rearrangement uses TRBV19 and TRBJ1-5; possibly TRBD1 for D (6 bases). The CDR3 runs 14 residues. Between the trimmed V and J ends, which lost 7 bases and 6 bases, there was a span of 16 bases. The germline gives CDR1 LNHDA, CDR2 SQIVND (reference sequence). Here the CDR3 reads CASNEQGWGQPQHF. In DNA, the CDR3 is TGTGCCAGTAATGAACAGGGATGGGGTCAGCCCCAGCATTTT.

This clonotype was found many times. The V gene is TRBV7-8, the J gene TRBJ2-3; TRBD2 aligns across 7 bases. V shed 5 bases, J shed 13 bases, and the junction held 24 bases outside the gene matches. The germline CDR1 and CDR2 sequences are SGHVS and FQNEAQ. The CDR3 spans 17 residues. This CDR3 is CASSPRVAGTHRYLEYF. DNA of the CDR3: TGTGCCAGCAGCCCAAGGGTAGCGGGTACTCACAGATATTTGGAGTATTTT.

The chain employs TRBV12-5 and TRBJ2-2, with D uncertain. This CDR3 is 19 amino acids long. Per the germline V gene, CDR1 is LGHNT and CDR2 is FRNRAP. The V end was cut by 2 bases, the J end by 0 bases, with 19 bases between. CDR3 residues: CASGLILFGPDANTGELFF. The CDR3 DNA reads as TGTGCTAGTGGTTTGATCCTCTTTGGGCCAGACGCGAACACCGGGGAGCTGTTTTTT.

This clonotype was counted between two and nine times. The V call is TRBV5-1, the J call TRBJ1-2, with D unresolved. The length of the CDR3 is 16 residues. Germline values: CDR1 SGHRS, CDR2 YFSETQ. Trimming took 0 bases from V and 8 from J, leaving 20 bases between them. CDR3 sequence: CASSLGVWDVSHGYTF. The CDR3 region has the DNA TGCGCCAGCAGCTTGGGGGTGTGGGATGTCTCGCACGGCTACACCTTC.

The chain has TRBV14 and TRBJ1-4, with TRBD1 matching over 7 bases. CDR3 length equals 11 residues. V shed 7 bases and J 12 bases; nucleotides not matched to a gene: 5. Germline values: CDR1 SGHDN, CDR2 FVKESK. This CDR3 is CASTSGTELFF. Written as DNA, the CDR3 is TGTGCCAGCACCTCCGGGACAGAACTGTTTTTT.

The V gene is TRBV20-1, the J gene TRBJ1-2; 10 bases map to TRBD1. The CDR3 length is 17 residues. The germline V gene has CDR1 DFQATT and CDR2 SNEGSKA (reference sequence). V lost 1 base, J lost 4 bases, and 12 bases stayed unmatched. The CDR3 region has the DNA TGCAGTGCTAGAGTGAGGGACAGGGGTACGACTATCTATGGCTACACCTTC. Encoded protein: CSARVRDRGTTIYGYTF.

The sample holds a few counts of this clonotype. This chain joins TRBV9 and TRBJ2-3; maybe TRBD2 (5 bases). The germline gives CDR1 SGDLS, CDR2 YYNGEE. There are 16 residues in the CDR3. V lost 4 bases, J lost 2 bases, and 17 bases lay in between. CDR3 protein: CASSPEGTPNTDTQYF. The CDR3 DNA reads as TGTGCCAGCAGCCCCGAGGGTACCCCCAACACAGATACGCAGTATTTT.

The gene calls are TRBV6-5 and TRBJ2-1, with TRBD1 matching 9 bases. CDR1 MNHEY and CDR2 SVGAGI come from the germline V gene. The CDR3 is 16 residues long. J lost 8 bases, V lost 0 bases, and 8 bases had no gene match. The CDR3 region has the DNA TGTGCCAGCAGTTACTCCCGGACAGGGGTACAGCATGAGCAGTTCTTC. Its translation: CASSYSRTGVQHEQFF.

CDR3: CASSPTDGTNYGYTF. The CDR3, as DNA: TGTGCCAGCAGCCCTACGGATGGGACTAACTATGGCTACACCTTC. The chain uses TRBV7-9 and TRBJ1-2; no clear D gene. Trimming took 5 bases from V and 0 from J, leaving 13 bases between them. The length of the CDR3 is 15 residues. The germline V gene has CDR1 SEHNR and CDR2 FQNEAQ (reference sequence). The entire variable domain, with the rest obtained from reference TRBV7-9 and TRBJ1-2, is as follows: DTGVSQNPRHKITKRGQNVTFRCDPISEHNRLYWYRQTLGQGPEFLTYFQNEAQLEKSRLLSDRFSAERPKGSFSTLEIQRTEQGDSAMYLCASSPTDGTNYGYTFGSGTRLTVV.

V and J are TRBV7-4 and TRBJ1-2; D remains ambiguous. V was shortened by 7 bases and J by 7 bases, with 10 bases between the two germline ends. Germline CDR1 is SGHVT and CDR2 is SQSDAQ. There are 11 residues in the CDR3. CDR3 nucleotides: TGTGCCAGCACCTCTGGCCGTGGCTACACCTTC. This encodes CASTSGRGYTF.

This clonotype was observed a handful of times. The chain joins TRBV4-1 to TRBJ1-3; D not resolved. This CDR3 comprises 16 residues. Germline loops: CDR1 MGHRA, CDR2 YSYEKL. Trimming stripped 2 bases from V and 0 bases from J, with 11 bases between. The DNA for the CDR3 is TGCGCCAGCAGCCAAACGGGTTTTGACTCTGGAAACACCATATATTTT. It encodes CASSQTGFDSGNTIYF.

This clonotype showed up many times. The chain couples TRBV7-6 to TRBJ2-5; the D call may be TRBD1 or TRBD2 (6 bases each). The CDR3 has 16 residues. Germline lookup yields CDR1 SGHVS and CDR2 FNYEAQ. V gave up 1 base and J gave up 5 bases, with 17 bases separating them. In DNA, the CDR3 is TGTGCCAGCAGCTTAGTTGGGGGGCCCTTAAGGGAGACCCAGTACTTC. Amino acid sequence: CASSLVGGPLRETQYF.